This entry concerns a single TCR beta chain. This entry belongs to a study of T cell responses to AZD1222 COVID-19 vaccine. Trimming removed 6 bases from V and 8 bases from J; junction bases left unmatched: 13. Looked up from germline, CDR1 is SNHLY and CDR2 is FYNNEI. The CDR3 is 15 residues long. Method: immunoSEQ multiplex PCR; TCRdb's copy keeps in-frame clones and lacks some. This sample carries 120,000 to 150,000 clones, roughly nine tenths of them seen once, and the ten largest clones take roughly 1.7%. The V call is TRBV2, the J call TRBJ2-1; TRBD1 aligns across 7 bases. The material was peripheral blood, obtained 28 days after the second AZD1222 dose. This receptor was identified in an adult who received the AZD1222 COVID-19 vaccine. The CDR3 nucleotides read TGTGCCAGCAGGCCCCGGGGACAGATGGACTATGAGCAGTTCTTC. Translated: CASRPRGQMDYEQFF.